These T cell receptor beta chains were read from a single sample in a study of memory CD4+ T cells and cytomegalovirus serostatus. Libraries were prepared by immunoSEQ multiplex PCR; TCRdb keeps only in-frame clonotypes and omits some of them. This sample has about 75,000 clones; around four fifths occur once, and the top ten carry roughly 2.6%. Material: memory CD4+ T cells from blood. The receptors were sampled from an adult in good health and CMV-seropositive. CDR3s include the opening cysteine and the closing phenylalanine or tryptophan. Each record gives: clone size, D gene, V gene, J gene, CDR3 protein, CDR3 DNA. The D gene is left open where the match is weak. Clone size is stated in some rows and not others, as once, few, many or a class when expanded.

clone size: NA
D gene: TRBD1
V gene: TRBV19
J gene: TRBJ2-7
CDR3 protein: CASSLNRDRGYYEQYF
CDR3 DNA: TGTGCCAGTAGTTTAAACCGGGACAGGGGATACTACGAGCAGTACTTC

clone size: NA
D gene: NA
V gene: TRBV28
J gene: TRBJ1-2
CDR3 protein: CASSPSNYGYTF
CDR3 DNA: TGTGCCAGCAGCCCTTCTAACTATGGCTACACCTTC

clone size: NA
D gene: TRBD1
V gene: TRBV2
J gene: TRBJ1-4
CDR3 protein: CASSRRQGIEKLFF
CDR3 DNA: TGTGCCAGCAGTAGGAGACAGGGGATCGAAAAACTGTTTTTT

clone size: NA
D gene: NA
V gene: TRBV18
J gene: TRBJ2-5
CDR3 protein: CASSPDSVTQYF
CDR3 DNA: TGTGCCAGCTCGCCGGACAGTGTCACCCAGTACTTC

clone size: NA
D gene: NA
V gene: TRBV28
J gene: TRBJ1-4
CDR3 protein: CASRRTGTYEKLFF
CDR3 DNA: TGTGCCAGCAGACGGACCGGTACATATGAAAAACTGTTTTTT

clone size: NA
D gene: NA
V gene: TRBV4-1
J gene: TRBJ2-3
CDR3 protein: CASSLDSSSTDTQYF
CDR3 DNA: TGCGCCAGCAGCCTGGACTCCTCTAGCACAGATACGCAGTATTTT

clone size: NA
D gene: NA
V gene: TRBV18
J gene: TRBJ1-2
CDR3 protein: CASSPQHGEGYGYTF
CDR3 DNA: TGTGCCAGCTCACCTCAACACGGCGAGGGGTATGGCTACACCTTC

clone size: NA
D gene: TRBD2
V gene: TRBV7-2
J gene: TRBJ2-3
CDR3 protein: CASSLVRGGSSDTQYF
CDR3 DNA: TGTGCCAGCAGCTTAGTTCGTGGCGGGAGTTCCGATACGCAGTATTTT

clone size: few
D gene: NA
V gene: TRBV28
J gene: TRBJ2-2
CDR3 protein: CASSVSTGELFF
CDR3 DNA: TGTGCCAGCAGCGTCAGCACCGGGGAGCTGTTTTTT

clone size: NA
D gene: NA
V gene: TRBV30
J gene: TRBJ1-2
CDR3 protein: CAWTQNEGLGYTF
CDR3 DNA: TGTGCCTGGACCCAGAATGAGGGCTTGGGCTACACCTTC

clone size: NA
D gene: NA
V gene: TRBV4-2
J gene: TRBJ2-5
CDR3 protein: CASSQDRADLQETQYF
CDR3 DNA: TGTGCCAGCAGCCAAGATAGGGCAGACCTCCAAGAGACCCAGTACTTC

clone size: NA
D gene: NA
V gene: TRBV19
J gene: TRBJ1-1
CDR3 protein: CASSIGGGRGANTEAFF
CDR3 DNA: TGTGCCAGTAGTATAGGGGGCGGTCGGGGAGCTAACACTGAAGCTTTCTTT

clone size: NA
D gene: TRBD1
V gene: TRBV28
J gene: TRBJ1-2
CDR3 protein: CASSFSDRVKYGYTF
CDR3 DNA: TGTGCCAGCAGTTTCTCCGACAGGGTCAAATATGGCTACACCTTC

clone size: few
D gene: NA
V gene: TRBV4-2
J gene: TRBJ1-1
CDR3 protein: CASSLNPSADTEAFF
CDR3 DNA: TGTGCCAGCAGCCTCAATCCCTCGGCGGACACTGAAGCTTTCTTT